These T cell receptor beta chains were read from a single sample in a study of T cell responses to AZD1222 COVID-19 vaccine. Clones were sequenced by immunoSEQ multiplex PCR, and TCRdb holds only the in-frame ones, with some missing. This table holds around 100,000 clones, about 87% found once. This material consisted of peripheral blood, taken on day 0 of AZD1222 vaccination. All receptors come from an adult in good health. Both conserved end residues are part of each CDR3. A D gene is named only where the DNA matches it firmly. Clone size, where shown, is once, few, many, or a class for clones that have expanded.

d_call clone_size j_call v_call cdr3_aa cdr3_nt
. . TRBJ2-3 TRBV10-1 CASSVPSADTQYF TGCGCCAGCAGTGTCCCCTCCGCAGATACGCAGTATTTT
TRBD1 many TRBJ2-7 TRBV5-5 CASSLGGTGGGQYF TGTGCCAGCAGCTTGGGCGGGACAGGAGGAGGGCAGTACTTC
TRBD1 . TRBJ1-6 TRBV10-3 CAISDSNPGGNSPLHF TGTGCCATCAGTGACTCAAACCCAGGGGGGAATTCACCCCTCCACTTT
. . TRBJ1-2 TRBV7-2 CASSLDRRGYGYTF TGTGCCAGCAGCTTAGATCGGCGAGGCTATGGCTACACCTTC
. . TRBJ1-2 TRBV7-9 CASSVRGGNYGYTF TGTGCCAGCAGCGTACGGGGGGGTAACTATGGCTACACCTTC
TRBD2 . TRBJ2-1 TRBV9 CASSVAPSGSVNEQFF TGTGCCAGCAGCGTAGCTCCTAGCGGGAGTGTCAATGAGCAGTTCTTC
. . TRBJ2-1 TRBV5-4 CASSPGGTVDNEQFF TGTGCCAGCAGCCCGGGGGGGACAGTCGACAATGAGCAGTTCTTC
. . TRBJ2-7 TRBV11-3 CASSLVENYEQYF TGTGCCAGCAGCTTAGTAGAGAACTACGAGCAGTACTTC
. once TRBJ2-7 TRBV10-2 CASSDWYEQYF TGCGCCAGCAGTGATTGGTACGAGCAGTACTTC
TRBD1 . TRBJ2-1 TRBV11-3 CASSSHPRQGYNEQFF TGTGCCAGCAGCTCCCACCCGCGACAGGGCTACAATGAGCAGTTCTTC
TRBD2 once TRBJ2-7 TRBV19 CASSPPGGEQYF TGTGCCAGTAGCCCCCCGGGGGGCGAGCAGTACTTC
. . TRBJ1-6 TRBV2 CASRRGLGSPLHF TGTGCCAGCAGAAGGGGGTTGGGTTCACCCCTCCACTTT
TRBD2 . TRBJ2-3 TRBV24-1 CATSDSWTSGMGDTQYF TGTGCCACCAGTGATTCTTGGACTAGCGGGATGGGAGATACGCAGTATTTT
. . TRBJ1-4 TRBV2 CASRSGTEGKLFF TGTGCCAGCAGGTCCGGGACTGAGGGAAAACTGTTTTTT
TRBD1 . TRBJ2-7 TRBV28 CATLTAGTGGYEQYF TGTGCCACCCTAACCGCCGGGACAGGGGGCTACGAGCAGTACTTC
TRBD2 . TRBJ2-3 TRBV19 CASSIGPKGLATTDTQYF TGTGCCAGTAGTATAGGTCCTAAGGGACTAGCGACGACAGATACGCAGTATTTT
TRBD1 . TRBJ2-5 TRBV4-1 CASSLDRGFQETQYF TGCGCCAGCAGCCTTGACAGGGGATTCCAAGAGACCCAGTACTTC
TRBD1 . TRBJ1-5 TRBV19 CASSILGRGLEAQHF TGTGCCAGTAGTATACTGGGCAGGGGGCTCGAGGCCCAGCATTTT
TRBD2 . TRBJ2-7 TRBV4-3 CASSRGLAGGSYEQYF TGCGCCAGCAGCAGGGGACTAGCGGGAGGATCCTACGAGCAGTACTTC
. . TRBJ2-3 TRBV6-1 CASSDSRDRTDTQYF TGTGCCAGCAGTGATAGTAGGGACCGCACAGATACGCAGTATTTT
. . TRBJ1-2 TRBV19 CACTPTTGAYGYTF TGTGCCTGTACCCCGACGACAGGAGCCTATGGCTACACCTTC
. once TRBJ1-1 TRBV27 CASSLLGSPNTEAFF TGTGCCAGCAGTCTCCTAGGAAGCCCGAACACTGAAGCTTTCTTT
. once TRBJ2-2 TRBV5-1 CASSLPQGNTGELFF TGCGCCAGCAGCCTGCCACAGGGAAACACCGGGGAGCTGTTTTTT
TRBD1 once TRBJ1-2 TRBV14 CASSPRDRVYGYTF TGTGCCAGCAGCCCCCGGGACAGGGTTTATGGCTACACCTTC
. . TRBJ2-1 TRBV11-3 CASSLGGGSGPYNEQFF TGTGCCAGCAGCTTGGGTGGGGGATCGGGCCCCTACAATGAGCAGTTCTTC
TRBD1 . TRBJ2-4 TRBV27 CASSPGQVLAKNIQYF TGTGCCAGCAGCCCAGGACAGGTTCTAGCCAAAAACATTCAGTACTTC
. . TRBJ2-1 TRBV7-9 CASRNPGPSYNEQFF TGTGCCAGCAGGAACCCTGGACCGTCCTACAATGAGCAGTTCTTC
. . TRBJ2-5 TRBV7-3 CASSLTGGEETQYF TGTGCCAGCAGCTTAACGGGCGGTGAAGAGACCCAGTACTTC
TRBD1 . TRBJ2-5 TRBV28 CASSPTGGPGETQYF TGTGCCAGCAGTCCGACAGGGGGCCCGGGGGAGACCCAGTACTTC
. . TRBJ1-4 TRBV5-4 CASSLTGGAGEKLFF TGTGCCAGCAGCTTGACGGGGGGCGCGGGTGAAAAACTGTTTTTT
. . TRBJ1-2 TRBV7-2 CASSLAQSPNYGYTF TGTGCCAGCAGCTTAGCACAGTCACCTAACTATGGCTACACCTTC
TRBD1 . TRBJ2-7 TRBV7-2 CASSLYSRQGLYEQYF TGTGCCAGCAGCTTATATTCCCGACAGGGTCTCTACGAGCAGTACTTC
. . TRBJ2-5 TRBV12-3/TRBV12-4 CASSLQRIETQYF TGTGCCAGCAGCCTACAAAGGATAGAGACCCAGTACTTC
. . TRBJ2-7 TRBV7-9 CASSLGQGVRSYEQYF TGTGCCAGCAGCTTAGGGCAGGGAGTAAGGTCCTACGAGCAGTACTTC
. . TRBJ2-1 TRBV4-3 CASSQSPLADLSYNEQFF TGCGCCAGCAGCCAAAGTCCCTTAGCGGACCTCTCCTACAATGAGCAGTTCTTC
TRBD2 . TRBJ2-3 TRBV30 CAWSAYNPGTSGLPGTDTQYF TGTGCCTGGAGTGCGTATAATCCCGGGACTAGCGGGCTCCCTGGCACAGATACGCAGTATTTT
TRBD1 . TRBJ2-6 TRBV19 CATRDRGFSGANVLTF TGTGCCACCCGGGACAGGGGATTTTCTGGGGCCAACGTCCTGACTTTC
TRBD2 . TRBJ2-3 TRBV7-3 CASSGGLAGGDTQYF TGTGCCAGCAGCGGTGGACTAGCGGGTGGAGATACGCAGTATTTT
. . TRBJ2-1 TRBV19 CASSIVDSNEQFF TGTGCCAGTAGTATAGTAGACAGCAATGAGCAGTTCTTC
TRBD1 . TRBJ2-1 TRBV29-1 CSVEPPGGQSGYNEQFF TGCAGCGTTGAACCTCCAGGGGGCCAAAGCGGTTACAATGAGCAGTTCTTC
. few TRBJ2-7 TRBV3-1/TRBV3-2 CASRLTGSEQYF TGTGCCAGCCGCCTTACGGGGTCCGAGCAGTACTTC
. . TRBJ2-3 TRBV5-1 CASSLGLVSDTQYF TGCGCCAGCAGCTTGGGACTAGTGTCAGATACGCAGTATTTT
TRBD1 . TRBJ2-3 TRBV5-4 CASSLASGGWDTQYF TGTGCCAGCAGCTTGGCGTCAGGGGGCTGGGATACGCAGTATTTT
TRBD1 . TRBJ2-1 TRBV5-1 CASSSGQGYNEQFF TGCGCCAGCAGTTCCGGACAGGGCTACAATGAGCAGTTCTTC
. . TRBJ2-2 TRBV4-3 CASSHFGGNTGELFF TGCGCCAGCAGCCATTTTGGAGGAAACACCGGGGAGCTGTTTTTT
TRBD1 . TRBJ1-1 TRBV2 CASSAAGGGTEAFF TGTGCCAGCAGTGCCGCAGGGGGCGGCACTGAAGCTTTCTTT
. . TRBJ1-1 TRBV19 CASSIPGANTEAFF TGTGCCAGTAGTATCCCCGGGGCGAACACTGAAGCTTTCTTT
TRBD1 . TRBJ2-7 TRBV4-3 CASSQDPSGGPYEQYF TGCGCCAGCAGCCAAGATCCGTCAGGGGGCCCCTACGAGCAGTACTTC
TRBD1 . TRBJ2-5 TRBV25-1 CASSAWTGGETQYF TGTGCCAGCAGTGCCTGGACAGGGGGAGAGACCCAGTACTTC
TRBD1 . TRBJ2-2 TRBV7-9 CASSSGQALNTGELFF TGTGCCAGCAGTTCCGGACAGGCCCTGAACACCGGGGAGCTGTTTTTT